The 30 T cell receptor beta chains listed next were all sequenced from one sample in a study of immune characterization of retroperitoneal liposarcoma. One entry per CDR3 protein results from TCRdb running MiXCR on the PCR reads. The sample has 12,000 or so distinct CDR3 sequences, over 25% seen once. The sequenced sample was tumor tissue. The source is a female donor with retroperitoneal liposarcoma.

In its sample, this clonotype was seen many times. J is TRBJ2-1 and V is TRBV7-3; D may be TRBD1 (5 bases). The DNA end favors TRBJ2-7, so the J call may be wrong. CDR1 is SGHTA, CDR2 FQGTGA, per germline. There are 15 residues in the CDR3. The CDR3 coding sequence is TGTGCCAGCAGCTTCCAGGCAGGGTTCGACAATGAGCAGTACTTC. This encodes CASSFQAGFDNEQYF.

The chain links TRBV11-2 to TRBJ2-1; D remains unclear. Germline loops: CDR1 SGHAT, CDR2 FQNNGV. Trimming shortened V by 1 base and J by 13 bases, and 11 bases separated the two germline ends. The CDR3 is made up of 12 amino acids. CDR3: CASSLVRETQFF. CDR3 nucleotides: TGTGCCAGCAGCTTAGTCAGAGAGACCCAGTTCTTC.

There are many counts of this clonotype. The genes are TRBV7-2 and TRBJ2-1; 12 nucleotides line up with TRBD1. The assigned J gene may be wrong: the sequence end matches TRBJ2-7 better. This CDR3 is 15 amino acids long. Germline lookup yields CDR1 SGHTA and CDR2 FQGNSA. Here the CDR3 DNA reads TGTGCCAGCAGCCTCCGGGACAGGGGGCACAATGAGCAGTACTTC. It is translated as CASSLRDRGHNEQYF.

V gene TRBV10-3 combines with J gene TRBJ2-4, with D perhaps TRBD2 (7 bases). Per the germline V gene, CDR1 is ENHRY and CDR2 is SYGVKD. V shed 2 bases and J shed 13 bases, with 24 bases lying between them. The CDR3 extends over 16 amino acids. Here the CDR3 reads CAISEASGIGGNEQYF. The CDR3 DNA reads TGTGCCATCAGTGAGGCTAGCGGAATCGGGGGCAATGAGCAGTACTTC.

This clonotype was picked up a small number of times. V gene TRBV5-3 combines with J gene TRBJ2-1, with 7 bases aligning to TRBD1. TRBV5-3 counts as an open reading frame of uncertain function. Trimming removed 8 bases from V and 3 bases from J; junction bases left unmatched: 8. There are 14 residues in the CDR3. The CDR3 here is CASSPGTVYNEQFF. The CDR3 DNA follows: TGTGCCAGCAGCCCAGGGACAGTCTACAATGAGCAGTTCTTC.

This clonotype was counted a few times. As DNA, the CDR3 is TGTGCCAGCAGCGCACCTCTAGCAAATGAGCAGTTCTTC. It codes for CASSAPLANEQFF. The rearrangement links TRBV12-3 or TRBV12-4 to TRBJ2-1; a weak D match, TRBD2 (5 bases). With 6 bases removed from V and 7 bases from J, the gap between germline ends came to 13 bases. This CDR3 is 13 amino acids long.

This clonotype came up a few times. The rearrangement links TRBV6-1 to TRBJ2-1; TRBD2 agrees at 13 bases. This CDR3 comprises 15 residues. V was clipped by 6 bases and J by 10 bases; unmatched bases: 9. The germline V gene encodes CDR1 MNHNS and CDR2 SASEGT. CDR3: CASSTSGGDSYEQFF. The CDR3 DNA sequence: TGTGCCAGCAGCACTAGCGGGGGGGACTCCTACGAGCAGTTCTTC.

This clonotype is medium-sized (0.01 to 0.1%) in the sample. At one boundary the junction diverges from the germline segment, which might be a read error. The chain links TRBV7-2 to TRBJ2-1, with TRBD2 matching over 9 bases. The tail of the sequence fits TRBJ2-7 better, so the J call may be wrong. Germline values: CDR1 SGHTA, CDR2 FQGNSA. The CDR3 runs 14 residues. CDR3 in amino acids: CASNLAGAYNEQYF. The CDR3 DNA reads TGTGCCAGCAACTTAGCGGGAGCTTACAATGAGCAGTACTTC.

This clonotype was counted ten times or more. The chain employs TRBV6-1 and TRBJ2-1; 11 nucleotides align to TRBD1. The end of the DNA is better explained by TRBJ2-7, so the J call may be wrong. Germline V CDR1 and CDR2: MNHNS, SASEGT. This CDR3 has 13 residues. The CDR3 region is CATRTGGYNEQYF. The CDR3 coding sequence is TGTGCCACCAGGACAGGGGGCTACAATGAGCAGTACTTC.

The CDR3 reads CASSQTGSSYEQFF. CDR3 nucleotides: TGTGCCAGCAGCCAGACAGGCAGCTCCTACGAGCAGTTCTTC. V and J are TRBV27 and TRBJ2-1; TRBD1 is a possible D gene (6 bases). This CDR3 is built from 14 residues. The germline V gene encodes CDR1 MNHEY and CDR2 SMNVEV (reference sequence). Trimming shortened V by 6 bases and J by 10 bases, and 19 bases separated the two germline ends.

At least ten counts were recorded for this clonotype. The chain has TRBV6-6 and TRBJ2-7; TRBD1 aligns across 9 bases. Germline V lookup: CDR1 MNHNY, CDR2 SVGAGI (reference sequence). The junction had 2 bases not matched to a gene; V was cut back by 0 bases and J by 2 bases. The CDR3 spans 15 residues. CDR3 DNA sequence: TGTGCCAGCAGTTACTCGGGGGACAGGGCCTACGAGCAGTACTTC. Its translation: CASSYSGDRAYEQYF.

The J gene is TRBJ2-5, the V gene TRBV10-3, with 11 positions matching TRBD2. Germline CDR1 reads ENHRY; CDR2 reads SYGVKD. After removal of 5 bases from V and 5 bases from J, the junction contained 4 bases not matched to a gene. This CDR3 is 14 amino acids long. CDR3 nucleotide sequence: TGTGCCATCAGTCTTAGCGGGGGGGATGAGACCCAGTACTTC. Translating gives CAISLSGGDETQYF.

This clonotype is medium-sized. The chain uses TRBV7-6 and TRBJ2-1, with D perhaps given as TRBD1 or TRBD2 (6 bases each). Germline assignment: CDR1 SGHVS and CDR2 FNYEAQ. CDR3 length: 15 amino acids. Trimming left V 2 bases short and J 13 bases short, with 21 bases between. The CDR3 region has the DNA TGTGCCAGCAGCTTAATTTCCGGGGGCGGGGAGACCCAGTTCTTC. It encodes CASSLISGGGETQFF.

This clonotype was recorded a few times. This chain uses TRBV25-1 with TRBJ2-1; 11 nucleotides line up with TRBD2. Losses at the gene ends were 7 bases for V and 13 bases for J; bases not matched to a gene: 18. The germline CDR1 and CDR2 sequences are MGHDK and SYGVNS. This CDR3 has 16 residues. CDR3 nucleotide sequence: TGTGCCAGCATTTCACCCCAGACTAGCGGGACGCAGACCCAGTTCTTC. Its protein product is CASISPQTSGTQTQFF.

The genes are TRBV7-2 and TRBJ1-3; D gene uncertain. This CDR3 contains 15 residues. Germline values: CDR1 SGHTA, CDR2 FQGNSA. Deletions cut 2 bases from V and 0 bases from J, with 8 bases between. CDR3 DNA sequence: TGTGCCAGCAGCTTAACAAGAGACTCTGGAAACACCATATATTTT. This translates into CASSLTRDSGNTIYF.

This clonotype was picked up many times. The CDR3 bases are TGTGCCAGCAGTTTTTTAGCGGAGTACAATGAGCAGTACTTC. This codes for CASSFLAEYNEQYF. The chain uses TRBV12-3 or TRBV12-4 and TRBJ2-5; TRBD2 is a possible D gene (6 bases). This CDR3 comprises 14 residues. Trimming stripped 3 bases from V and 11 bases from J, with 19 bases between.

There are a few counts of this clonotype. This chain links TRBV6-1 with TRBJ2-4; D is ambiguous. The CDR3 runs to 15 residues. Germline V gene sequence: CDR1 MNHNS, CDR2 SASEGT. V was shortened by 2 bases and J by 0 bases, with 8 bases between the two germline ends. CDR3: CASSESRRAKNIQYF. The CDR3 bases are TGTGCCAGCAGTGAAAGTCGGAGAGCCAAAAACATTCAGTACTTC.

This clonotype was seen a handful of times. V is TRBV6-1 and J is TRBJ1-4, with 10 bases matching TRBD1. Per the germline V gene, CDR1 is MNHNS and CDR2 is SASEGT. This CDR3 spans 13 amino acids. V shed 7 bases, J shed 8 bases, and the junction held 4 bases outside the gene matches. The CDR3 coding sequence is TGTGCCAGCACCAGACAGGGGGCGGAAAAACTGTTTTTT. Its protein product is CASTRQGAEKLFF.

This clonotype turned up a few times. This chain connects TRBV6-6 to TRBJ1-1; possible D gene TRBD1, 5 bases. V was pared by 1 base and J by 1 base, with 22 bases between. The CDR3 contains 19 residues. Germline-derived CDR1 and CDR2 are MNHNY and SVGAGI (reference sequence). CDR3 DNA sequence: TGTGCCAGCAGTTACTTCGTTTCTGGCAGGGCGGGGGGGAACACTGAAGCTTTCTTT. This codes for CASSYFVSGRAGGNTEAFF.

This clonotype ranks as medium-sized. The chain links TRBV7-6 to TRBJ2-7; D is possibly TRBD1 (7 bases). This CDR3 region has 14 residues. CDR1 is SGHVS, CDR2 FNYEAQ, per germline. V lost 2 bases and J lost 4, with 12 bases in between. This CDR3 is CASSLRQGGYEQYF. DNA of the CDR3: TGTGCCAGCAGCTTACGCCAGGGGGGATACGAGCAGTACTTC. Full variable domain (outside the CDR3, taken from reference TRBV7-6 and TRBJ2-7): GAGVSQSPRYKVTKRGQDVALRCDPISGHVSLYWYRQALGQGPEFLTYFNYEAQQDKSGLPNDRFSAERPEGSISTLTIQRTEQRDSAMYRCASSLRQGGYEQYFGPGTRLTVT.

Within the sample, this clonotype is medium-sized. This chain's CDR3 is CASSLIGLAGGNEQYF. The CDR3 DNA reads as TGTGCCAGCAGCTTAATCGGACTAGCGGGAGGGAATGAGCAGTACTTC. The rearrangement uses TRBV11-3 and TRBJ2-1, with 15 bases lining up with TRBD2. The last part of the DNA fits TRBJ2-7 better; the J call may be wrong. CDR1 is SGHNT, CDR2 YENEEA, per germline. The CDR3 loop spans 16 amino acids.

This clonotype was seen only a few times. The gene calls are TRBV5-8 and TRBJ2-5; D unclear. The J call may be faulty, since TRBJ2-7 better matches the DNA end. The CDR3 runs 14 residues. Germline V lookup: CDR1 SGHTS, CDR2 YDEGEE. CDR3 amino acids: CASSLGTRTDEQYF. CDR3 in DNA: TGTGCCAGCAGCTTGGGGACCAGGACCGACGAGCAGTACTTC.

This chain joins TRBV5-1 and TRBJ2-1, with 13 positions matching TRBD2. Trimming at V came to 4 bases and at J to 5 bases, leaving 3 bases not matched to a gene. The CDR3 length is 15 residues. Germline V gives CDR1 SGHRS, CDR2 YFSETQ. In nucleotides, the CDR3 is TGCGCCAGCAGCGCCGGACTAGCGGGAGACAATGAGCAGTTCTTC. It encodes CASSAGLAGDNEQFF.

V is TRBV10-3 and J is TRBJ2-3; 8 bases line up with TRBD2. The J segment lost 3 bases and the V segment lost 1 base, leaving 6 bases of the junction unmatched. The CDR3 spans 16 residues. CDR1 ENHRY and CDR2 SYGVKD come from the germline V gene. CDR3 nucleotide sequence: TGTGCCATCAGTGAGTTCGGGAGGGATGGGACAGATACGCAGTATTTT. Protein product: CAISEFGRDGTDTQYF.

The chain has TRBV27 and TRBJ2-1, with TRBD2 matching 9 bases. V was clipped by 4 bases and J by 6 bases; unmatched bases: 16. Germline-derived CDR1 and CDR2 are MNHEY and SMNVEV (reference sequence). There are 18 residues in the CDR3. The CDR3 coding sequence is TGTGCCAGCAGTTACTACCCCGTGCGGGAGGGTTATGGCAATGAGCAGTTCTTC. Translated, it gives CASSYYPVREGYGNEQFF.

V and J are TRBV7-2 and TRBJ2-4; possible D gene TRBD1, 6 bases. The tail of the sequence fits TRBJ2-7 better, so the J call may be wrong. Germline-derived CDR1 and CDR2 are SGHTA and FQGNSA. CDR3 length: 13 residues. The CDR3 here is CASSRDTLYEQYF. The CDR3 DNA sequence: TGTGCCAGCAGCCGGGACACCCTCTACGAGCAGTACTTC.

This clonotype is medium-sized within its sample. The junction shows a germline mismatch at one end, possibly a read error. The chain joins TRBV7-7 to TRBJ2-1; D remains ambiguous. The end of the DNA is better explained by TRBJ2-7, so the J call may be wrong. Germline V gives CDR1 SSHAT, CDR2 FNYEAQ (reference sequence). CDR3 length: 13 residues. For the CDR3, the DNA is TGTGCTAGCAGCTTAAGGGAATTGGGTGAGCAGTACTTC. It encodes CASSLRELGEQYF.

This clonotype showed up many times. This chain connects TRBV6-1 to TRBJ2-1, with TRBD2 identical over 7 bases. The J call is doubtful: the DNA matches TRBJ2-7 better. The germline CDR1 and CDR2 sequences are MNHNS and SASEGT. The CDR3 runs 14 residues. The CDR3 DNA reads as TGTGCCAGCAGTGAAGTGGGGGGGGTCTACGAGCAGTACTTC. Protein product: CASSEVGGVYEQYF.

The J gene is TRBJ2-5, the V gene TRBV6-9; D is possibly TRBD2 (5 bases). The V and J ends lost 2 bases and 1 base respectively, with 8 bases between them. This CDR3 comprises 14 residues. Looked up from germline, CDR1 is MNHGY and CDR2 is SVAAGI. CDR3 coding DNA: TGTGCCAGCAGTTATAAGAGGGTCCAAGAGACCCAGTACTTC. It yields the protein CASSYKRVQETQYF.

The gene calls are TRBV7-2 and TRBJ2-1; D uncertain. This CDR3 contains 14 residues. Trimming removed 5 bases at V and 10 bases at J, with 18 bases between. Germline V gene lookup returns CDR1 SGHTA and CDR2 FQGNSA. Here the CDR3 DNA reads TGTGCCAGCAGCCGTGATCAGGCGTACTACGAGCAGTTCTTC. This gives the protein CASSRDQAYYEQFF.